This entry lists 26 T cell receptor beta chains sequenced from one sample in a study of T cell repertoires in cytomegalovirus infection. TCRdb itself ran the reads through MiXCR, one entry per CDR3 protein. The sample yields roughly 230,000 distinct CDR3 sequences, 6% to 8% seen once. Sequenced sample: PBMCs. The receptors were sampled from a human donor in good health (CMV status not recorded). Some clones in this sample may be carry-over from other donors' samples.

This clonotype was seen many times. The chain employs TRBV7-2 and TRBJ1-6, with D maybe TRBD1 (6 bases). The V and J ends lost 5 bases and 7 bases respectively, with 12 bases between them. CDR1 and CDR2 from the germline V gene are SGHTA and FQGNSA. CDR3 length: 14 amino acids. CDR3 protein: CASSAWTVNSPLHF. CDR3 in DNA: TGTGCCAGCAGCGCCTGGACAGTCAATTCACCCCTCCACTTT.

This clonotype has a count of ten or more. J is TRBJ2-5 and V is TRBV7-6; weak D call: TRBD2 (7 bases). The CDR3 loop spans 15 amino acids. The V end was cut by 0 bases, the J end by 4 bases, with 12 bases between. Per the germline V gene, CDR1 is SGHVS and CDR2 is FNYEAQ. CDR3 sequence: CASSLAGGPSETQYF. The CDR3 nucleotides read TGTGCCAGCAGCTTAGCGGGGGGGCCCTCAGAGACCCAGTACTTC.

This clonotype has ten or more counts. This chain joins TRBV5-6 and TRBJ1-2, with a possible D match to TRBD1 (6 bases). V lost 4 bases, J lost 4 bases, and 14 bases lay in between. Germline V gives CDR1 SGHDT, CDR2 YYEEEE. The CDR3 runs 14 residues. The CDR3 bases are TGTGCCAGCAGCCCAGGGGAGGTTGGCTATGGCTACACCTTC. This codes for CASSPGEVGYGYTF.

In this sample, this clonotype turned up many times. V and J are TRBV29-1 and TRBJ2-7; D gene unclear. Per germline, CDR1 SQVTM and CDR2 ANQGSEA. V shed 4 bases and J shed 0 bases, with 13 bases lying between them. There are 14 residues in the CDR3. CDR3 nucleotide sequence: TGCAGCGTTGCGGTCAGGACGTCCTCCTACGAGCAGTACTTC. Amino acids: CSVAVRTSSYEQYF.

In its sample, this clonotype was seen many times. At one of its ends the junction is not consistent with the germline gene, which may arise from a read error. The rearrangement links TRBV5-1 to TRBJ2-2, with a weak D call TRBD1 (5 bases). The CDR3 covers 15 residues. Germline lookup yields CDR1 SGHRS and CDR2 YFSETQ. This CDR3 is CASSLGQGNTGELFF. The CDR3 DNA reads as TGTGCCAGCAGTTTGGGGCAGGGGAACACCGGGGAGCTGTTTTTT.

At least ten counts were recorded for this clonotype. The chain uses TRBV13 and TRBJ2-7; 8 bases align to TRBD2. The ends lost 5 bases at V and 2 bases at J; junction bases unmatched: 5. CDR3 length: 14 residues. Looked up from germline, CDR1 is PRHDT and CDR2 is FYEKMQ (reference sequence). The CDR3 bases are TGTGCCAGCAGCCCCGGGAGGGTCGCCTACGAGCAGTACTTC. This translates into CASSPGRVAYEQYF. The full variable domain, rest sourced from reference TRBV13 and TRBJ2-7, is AAGVIQSPRHLIKEKRETATLKCYPIPRHDTVYWYQQGPGQDPQFLISFYEKMQSDKGSIPDRFSAQQFSDYHSELNMSSLELGDSALYFCASSPGRVAYEQYFGPGTRLTVT.

Only a few counts were recorded for this clonotype. The V call is TRBV29-1, the J call TRBJ2-4; 9 bases agree with TRBD1. Germline V gives CDR1 SQVTM, CDR2 ANQGSEA. V shed 4 bases, J shed 8 bases, and the junction held 6 bases outside the gene matches. The CDR3 covers 13 residues. The CDR3 DNA follows: TGCAGCGTTGTTGAGGGACAGGGATACATTCAGTACTTC. It encodes CSVVEGQGYIQYF.

This clonotype was counted ten times or more. CDR3 nucleotides: TGTGCCAGCAGCTGGGGCGCCGGGACAGGGTTAGCTAACTATGGCTACACCTTC. It specifies CASSWGAGTGLANYGYTF. The chain recombines TRBV14 with TRBJ1-2; 9 bases line up with TRBD1. Germline V gene sequence: CDR1 SGHDN, CDR2 FVKESK. This CDR3 contains 18 residues. V lost 5 bases to trimming and J lost 0 bases; unmatched junction nucleotides: 13.

This clonotype was seen ten or more times. This chain uses TRBV28 with TRBJ2-1, with D maybe TRBD1 (5 bases). Trimming pared 3 bases from V and 8 bases from J, leaving 11 bases between. CDR3 length equals 13 residues. Germline CDR1 is MDHEN and CDR2 is SYDVKM. CDR3 coding DNA: TGTGCCAGCAGTTTGGGGCGGTATCATGAGCAGTTCTTC. Amino acid sequence: CASSLGRYHEQFF.

Concerning this clonotype: A read error is possible here, since a much larger clone lies one base away. This CDR3 reads CSVGTSGGAMSFYNEQFF. The DNA for the CDR3 is TGCAGCGTTGGTACTAGCGGGGGGGCCATGAGCTTCTACAATGAGCAGTTCTTC. The V gene is TRBV29-1, the J gene TRBJ2-1, with 13 positions matching TRBD2. Germline trimming cut 4 bases from V and 3 bases from J; bases unmatched to any gene: 12. The CDR3 has 18 residues. CDR1 is SQVTM and CDR2 is ANQGSEA in the germline V gene.

This clonotype came up many times. The chain uses TRBV7-2 and TRBJ2-5; a possible D gene is TRBD2 (7 bases). Germline V lookup: CDR1 SGHTA, CDR2 FQGNSA. V gave up 0 bases and J gave up 5 bases, with 16 bases separating them. The CDR3 consists of 16 residues. The DNA of the CDR3 is TGTGCCAGCAGCTTAGCCCCCGGGGGGCCTGGGGAGACCCAGTACTTC. Protein product: CASSLAPGGPGETQYF. The full variable domain, completed using reference TRBV7-2 and TRBJ2-5, is GAGVSQSPSNKVTEKGKDVELRCDPISGHTALYWYRQSLGQGLEFLIYFQGNSAPDKSGLPSDRFSAERTGGSVSTLTIQRTQQEDSAVYLCASSLAPGGPGETQYFGPGTRLLVL.

The sample holds many counts of this clonotype. The chain recombines TRBV20-1 with TRBJ2-2, with D possibly called TRBD1 or TRBD2 (5 bases each). V gave up 2 bases and J gave up 0 bases, with 13 bases separating them. CDR1 and CDR2 from the germline V gene are DFQATT and SNEGSKA (reference sequence). This CDR3 is 16 amino acids long. The chain's CDR3 is CSARPTGTANTGELFF. In nucleotides, the CDR3 is TGCAGTGCTAGACCCACCGGGACGGCGAACACCGGGGAGCTGTTTTTT.

This chain connects TRBV2 to TRBJ2-3; possible D gene TRBD1, 6 bases. Germline V gene lookup returns CDR1 SNHLY and CDR2 FYNNEI. The CDR3 loop spans 13 amino acids. The V end was cut by 8 bases, the J end by 4 bases, with 13 bases between. The CDR3 nucleotides are TGTGCCAGCGCAACAGGGCGGGCAGATACGCAGTATTTT. It yields the protein CASATGRADTQYF.

The gene calls are TRBV7-8 and TRBJ2-7, with TRBD2 matching over 7 bases. CDR3 length equals 15 residues. Trimming cost V 1 base and J 1 base; bases outside gene matches: 4. CDR1 SGHVS and CDR2 FQNEAQ come from the germline V gene. The CDR3 reads CASSLEGRESYEQYF. DNA of the CDR3: TGTGCCAGCAGCTTAGAGGGGCGGGAGTCCTACGAGCAGTACTTC.

A note on this clonotype: A much larger clone lies one base from this, so it may be a read error. The chain joins TRBV2 to TRBJ2-1; D is perhaps TRBD2 (6 bases). The germline CDR1 and CDR2 sequences are SNHLY and FYNNEI. The CDR3 sequence is 13 residues long. CDR3 residues: CVSRPGDDNEQFF. The CDR3 region has the DNA TGTGTCAGCCGTCCGGGGGATGACAATGAGCAGTTCTTC. Together with reference TRBV2 and TRBJ2-1, the CDR3 gives the full variable domain: EPEVTQTPSHQVTQMGQEVILRCVPISNHLYFYWYRQILGQKVEFLVSFYNNEISEKSEIFDDQFSVERPDGSNFTLKIRSTKLEDSAMYFCVSRPGDDNEQFFGPGTRLTVL.

This clonotype appeared many times. The rearrangement joins TRBV15 to TRBJ2-3, with a tentative D call TRBD2 (6 bases). Trimming removed 2 bases at V and 1 base at J, with 13 bases between. Germline loops: CDR1 LNHNV, CDR2 YYDKDF (reference sequence). The CDR3 sequence is 16 residues long. The CDR3 bases are TGTGCCACCAGCAGACTTAAAGGGACTGGCACAGATACGCAGTATTTT. Its protein is CATSRLKGTGTDTQYF.

In this sample, this clonotype turned up many times. The V and J genes are TRBV7-2 and TRBJ1-1; the D gene is possibly TRBD1 (5 bases). V shed 8 bases and J shed 1 base, with 17 bases lying between them. The CDR3 totals 15 residues. Germline V CDR1 and CDR2: SGHTA, FQGNSA. The CDR3 DNA reads TGTGCCAGCGCTGCGGGGGGAGGGAGGAACACTGAAGCTTTCTTT. It specifies CASAAGGGRNTEAFF.

In its sample, this clonotype was seen many times. The chain has TRBV29-1 and TRBJ2-5, with TRBD1 matching over 10 bases. CDR1 and CDR2 from the germline V gene are SQVTM and ANQGSEA. The trim removed 0 bases at V and 1 base at J, leaving 8 bases unmatched. The CDR3 extends over 17 amino acids. Written as DNA, the CDR3 is TGCAGCGTTGAAGATCAGGGAGACAGGGGGCCCCAAGAGACCCAGTACTTC. It specifies CSVEDQGDRGPQETQYF.

A remark on this clonotype: A much larger clone lies one base from this, so it may be a read error. The chain has TRBV6-5 and TRBJ2-7; possibly TRBD1 for D (6 bases). The germline V gene encodes CDR1 MNHEY and CDR2 SVGAGI. This CDR3 spans 14 amino acids. Trimming pared 5 bases from V and 2 bases from J, leaving 13 bases between. CDR3 protein: CASSRTEGTYEQYF. As DNA, the CDR3 is TGTGCCAGCAGTCGGACAGAGGGGACCTACGAGCAGTACTTC.

This clonotype was counted many times. The genes are TRBV4-1 and TRBJ2-7; D is ambiguous. The CDR3 contains 13 residues. V lost 5 bases to trimming and J lost 4 bases, with 12 bases between them. Germline V gene sequence: CDR1 MGHRA, CDR2 YSYEKL. The chain's CDR3 is CASSDSARYEQYF. The CDR3 DNA is TGCGCCAGCAGCGACTCTGCGCGATACGAGCAGTACTTC.

This clonotype was observed many times. This chain joins TRBV7-9 and TRBJ2-6; weak D call: TRBD2 (5 bases). CDR1 and CDR2 (germline): SEHNR, FQNEAQ (reference sequence). The V end lost 1 base, the J end lost 2 bases, and 9 bases lay between the germline ends. The CDR3 is made up of 16 amino acids. CDR3 sequence (DNA): TGTGCCAGCAGCTTAGACGGGAAAGCTGGGGCCAACGTCCTGACTTTC. Amino acid sequence: CASSLDGKAGANVLTF.

This clonotype was found many times. The V gene is TRBV29-1, the J gene TRBJ2-7; 8 bases map to TRBD1. Germline assignment: CDR1 SQVTM and CDR2 ANQGSEA. J lost 0 bases, V lost 7 bases, and 5 bases had no gene match. The CDR3 sequence is 13 residues long. The CDR3 spells CSARTGISYEQYF. The DNA of the CDR3 is TGCAGCGCAAGGACAGGGATCTCCTACGAGCAGTACTTC.

This clonotype was found many times. For the CDR3, the DNA is TGTGCCAGCTATAGGGGACAGCGGGTCGATGAGCAGTTCTTC. It specifies CASYRGQRVDEQFF. J is TRBJ2-1 and V is TRBV18; D perhaps matches TRBD1 (7 bases). This CDR3 contains 14 residues. Germline CDR1 reads KGHSH; CDR2 reads LQKENI. Trimming took 7 bases from V and 8 from J, leaving 18 bases between them. The full variable domain, in which reference TRBV18 and TRBJ2-1 provide the parts outside the CDR3, is NAGVMQNPRHLVRRRGQEARLRCSPMKGHSHVYWYRQLPEEGLKFMVYLQKENIIDESGMPKERFSAEFPKEGPSILRIQQVVRGDSAAYFCASYRGQRVDEQFFGPGTRLTVL.

This clonotype was counted a few times. This rearrangement joins TRBV5-1 to TRBJ1-1; perhaps TRBD1 as D (6 bases). Germline CDR1 SGHRS, CDR2 YFSETQ. Trimming took off 0 bases at V and 5 bases at J, with 14 bases between the two ends. There are 15 residues in the CDR3. As DNA, the CDR3 is TGCGCCAGCAGCTTGGGGGGGGGGCGAGGAACTGAAGCTTTCTTT. This translates into CASSLGGGRGTEAFF.

This clonotype was picked up many times. The gene calls are TRBV28 and TRBJ1-1, with a weak D call TRBD1 (6 bases). The germline gives CDR1 MDHEN, CDR2 SYDVKM. The CDR3 has 17 amino acids. V was shortened by 5 bases and J by 0 bases, with 19 bases between the two germline ends. The CDR3 here is CASSLGGGGRVNTEAFF. Here the CDR3 DNA reads TGTGCCAGCAGTCTCGGAGGGGGGGGCAGGGTGAACACTGAAGCTTTCTTT.

The sample holds a few counts of this clonotype. The chain combines TRBV4-2 with TRBJ2-1; 8 bases map to TRBD2. Germline trimming cut 6 bases from V and 7 bases from J; bases unmatched to any gene: 11. The CDR3 has 15 amino acids. Germline V lookup: CDR1 LGHNA, CDR2 YNFKEQ. CDR3 in DNA: TGTGCCAGCAGACCTACGGGGGGGCTGGCAAATGAGCAGTTCTTC. This gives the protein CASRPTGGLANEQFF.